The 14 T cell receptor beta chains reported below all come from one sample, sequenced in a study of T cells in Graves' hyperthyroidism and ophthalmopathy (dated by TCRdb to between 2018 and 2020). Preparation of the library involved multiplex PCR. Sequenced using an Illumina HiSeq 2000. The TCR beta CDR3 regions were amplified from RNA transcripts. For the first round of RT-PCR on the TCR CDR3, the HTBI primer set was used together with the Qiagen OneStep RT-PCR kit. The public reads were run again by TCRdb, first through fastp at Q25 and then through MiXCR, and only productive beta chains were kept. CDR3 protein duplicates are merged, each entry listing the most common genes and DNA. This sample is represented by around 260,000 distinct CDR3 sequences; 25% to 30% of them were singletons. The biggest ten clones account for roughly a quarter of the sample. The specimen sequenced was blood. These receptors were taken from a man aged 35 to 55 with Graves' hyperthyroidism that later progressed to Graves' ophthalmopathy.

The V and J genes are TRBV9 and TRBJ1-5; no clear D gene. The CDR3 sequence is 12 residues long. Trimming pared 10 bases from V and 6 bases from J, leaving 14 bases between. Germline loops: CDR1 SGDLS, CDR2 YYNGEE. The CDR3 protein is CAAGRLVQPQHF. CDR3 nucleotides: TGTGCCGCCGGCCGGTTGGTTCAGCCCCAGCATTTT. The complete variable domain, with remaining parts taken from reference TRBV9 and TRBJ1-5, reads DSGVTQTPKHLITATGQRVTLRCSPRSGDLSVYWYQQSLDQGLQFLIQYYNGEERAKGNILERFSAQQFPDLHSELNLSSLELGDSALYFCAAGRLVQPQHFGDGTRLSIL.

This clonotype was counted many times. Possible read error: a much larger clone is one base away. V gene TRBV5-1 combines with J gene TRBJ1-2; TRBD1 is a possible D gene (5 bases). CDR3 length: 15 residues. Trimming pared 4 bases from V and 4 bases from J, leaving 17 bases between. CDR1 and CDR2 from the germline V gene are SGHRS and YFSETQ. CDR3 residues: CASSLGGRFGYGYTF. The CDR3 nucleotides read TGCGCCAGCAGCCTTGGGGGACGGTTCGGCTATGGCTACACCTTC.

This clonotype was recorded many times. The rearrangement links TRBV28 to TRBJ2-7; D perhaps matches TRBD2 (6 bases). Germline CDR1 MDHEN, CDR2 SYDVKM. V was clipped by 7 bases and J by 4 bases, with 23 bases between them. CDR3 length: 16 amino acids. The CDR3, as DNA: TGTGCCAGCACCATAAGTCTGGGGGGTTTAGGGTACGAGCAGTACTTC. Its protein is CASTISLGGLGYEQYF.

In regard to this clonotype: A much bigger clone sits one base away, suggesting this may be a read error. The chain couples TRBV11-1 to TRBJ1-2; D unclear. The germline V gene has CDR1 SGHAT and CDR2 FQDESV (reference sequence). V lost 4 bases, J lost 8 bases, and 23 bases lay in between. This CDR3 is built from 16 residues. CDR3 sequence reads: CASSSMDERVKRGYTF. Written as DNA, the CDR3 is TGTGCCAGCAGCTCCATGGATGAGAGGGTTAAACGAGGCTACACCTTC.

Many counts were recorded for this clonotype. In nucleotides, the CDR3 is TGTGCCAGCAGTGAACCCAGGGACTTTCTGGAGACCCAGTACTTC. Translated: CASSEPRDFLETQYF. This chain joins TRBV2 and TRBJ2-5, with D possibly matching TRBD2 (6 bases). The CDR3 sequence is 15 residues long. The germline V gene encodes CDR1 SNHLY and CDR2 FYNNEI. The germline V and J ends were trimmed by 2 bases and 5 bases, with 15 bases remaining between them.

Many counts were recorded for this clonotype. The J gene is TRBJ2-5, the V gene TRBV4-1, with D maybe TRBD2 (6 bases). Trimming cost V 1 base and J 3 bases, with 15 bases left between them. The germline gives CDR1 MGHRA, CDR2 YSYEKL. This CDR3 comprises 16 residues. CDR3 in amino acids: CASSQGALAPEETQYF. The DNA of the CDR3 is TGCGCCAGCAGCCAAGGTGCTCTAGCGCCGGAAGAGACCCAGTACTTC.

This clonotype was seen ten or more times. The V and J genes are TRBV12-5 and TRBJ1-1; D unclear. The CDR3 runs 13 residues. Germline CDR1 reads LGHNT; CDR2 reads FRNRAP. V was cut by 7 bases and J by 1 base, with 10 bases left in between. As DNA, the CDR3 is TGTGCTAGTGCCCGGACGGAGAACACTGAAGCTTTCTTT. Translated: CASARTENTEAFF.

This clonotype was seen more than once but under ten times. This sequence joins TRBV20-1 and TRBJ1-5, with D possibly being TRBD1 (5 bases). Germline V lookup: CDR1 DFQATT, CDR2 SNEGSKA (reference sequence). Trimming left V 0 bases short and J 7 bases short, with 7 bases between. This CDR3 has 12 residues. Here the CDR3 reads CSAREGVQPQHF. The CDR3 DNA reads TGCAGTGCTAGAGAAGGGGTCCAGCCCCAGCATTTT.

The DNA for the CDR3 is TGTGCCAGCAGTGGGACTAGCGGGGGGGCCAACACCGGGGAGCTGTTTTTT. Translated, it gives CASSGTSGGANTGELFF. The chain uses TRBV12-3 or TRBV12-4 and TRBJ2-2; the match to TRBD2 covers 16 bases. V dropped 5 bases and J dropped 2; count of bases not matched to a gene: 2. This CDR3 contains 17 residues.

In this sample, this clonotype turned up many times. The chain couples TRBV19 to TRBJ1-2; 12 bases fit TRBD1. V was clipped by 5 bases and J by 2 bases; unmatched bases: 3. CDR1 LNHDA and CDR2 SQIVND come from the germline V gene (reference sequence). The length of the CDR3 is 15 residues. Here the CDR3 reads CASSPGTGGNYGYTF. CDR3 bases: TGTGCCAGTAGTCCAGGGACAGGGGGCAACTATGGCTACACCTTC.

This clonotype was observed many times. The chain couples TRBV20-1 to TRBJ1-5; D possibly corresponds to TRBD1 (6 bases). The CDR3 consists of 14 residues. V was trimmed by 0 bases and J by 1 base, leaving 7 bases between them. Per germline, CDR1 DFQATT and CDR2 SNEGSKA (reference sequence). The CDR3 spells CSARDGQSNQPQHF. DNA for the CDR3: TGCAGTGCTAGAGATGGACAGAGCAATCAGCCCCAGCATTTT.

This clonotype showed up just a few times. Its ends do not fully match the called genes, so a read error is possible. This rearrangement joins TRBV6-1 to TRBJ2-5, with D perhaps TRBD2 (6 bases). This CDR3 contains 15 residues. CDR1 is MNHNS, CDR2 SASEGT, per germline. CDR3 bases: TGTGCTAGCAGTGAATGGGCGGGACCACAAGAGACCCAGTACTTC. Its translation is CASSEWAGPQETQYF.

The chain uses TRBV5-1 and TRBJ2-7; 8 bases are a match to TRBD1. The V gene's germline CDR1 is SGHRS and CDR2 YFSETQ. The CDR3 loop spans 14 amino acids. Trimming at V came to 6 bases and at J to 0 bases, leaving 5 bases not matched to a gene. CDR3 in amino acids: CASKGQEASYEQYF. CDR3 coding DNA: TGCGCCAGCAAGGGACAGGAAGCCTCCTACGAGCAGTACTTC.

Many counts were recorded for this clonotype. The chain recombines TRBV28 with TRBJ1-5; 8 bases are a match to TRBD1. The trim removed 1 base at V and 7 bases at J, leaving 6 bases unmatched. The germline gives CDR1 MDHEN, CDR2 SYDVKM. CDR3 length: 15 amino acids. CDR3 amino acids: CASSLSDREGQPQHF. DNA for the CDR3: TGTGCCAGCAGTTTATCGGACAGGGAAGGACAGCCCCAGCATTTT. The whole variable domain, filled in from reference TRBV28 and TRBJ1-5, reads DVKVTQSSRYLVKRTGEKVFLECVQDMDHENMFWYRQDPGLGLRLIYFSYDVKMKEKGDIPEGYSVSREKKERFSLILESASTNQTSMYLCASSLSDREGQPQHFGDGTRLSIL.